This T cell receptor (beta chain) is from a study of blood T cell repertoires in COVID-19 (dated by TCRdb to the early 2020s). In the study overall: Collaborator samples came from the United States, Italy and Spain and covered acute and convalescent phases of COVID-19. Samples came from the ongoing ImmuneRACE study (first 160 participants) plus 1,254 subjects from 6 global collaborators. Sample metadata almost always included a de-identified subject ID, COVID-19 status, age in years and sex. The repertoires were made available in a free public database intended to serve as a resource for research on the immune response to SARS-CoV-2. HLA class I and class II types, where available, came from metadata supplied by the sample provider rather than from assay-based typing. The prospective study material was composed of cDNA or gDNA derived from T cells, B-cell-depleted T cells, or PBMCs. Deeply sampled blood TCRbeta repertoires from subjects exposed to, actively infected with, or recovered from COVID-19 were included in the dataset. The full study reports these points: How much clinical and demographic metadata was included differed by source and by participant, and the metadata was provided uncurated.

Notes on this clone: No antigen is known for it. No much larger clonotype is one base removed from it; base qualities were not supplied.

CDR1 SGHVS and CDR2 FNYEAQ are derived from the germline V gene. From the cysteine through the phenylalanine, the CDR3 covers 15 amino acids. The read is trimmed to its CDR3 DNA, 45 bases read in frame from base 1. V was cut back by 1 base and J by 3 bases, leaving a gap of 9 bases between them. The immunoSEQ Assay, a bias-controlled multiplex PCR, was used to amplify TCRbeta CDR3 regions from genomic DNA. The source study handled its data this way. Within the assay, amplification of reference gene primers was used to estimate how many nucleated cells each sample contained. To quantify the absolute abundance of each unique TCRbeta CDR3 rearrangement, sequence reads were collapsed and filtered. Productive Simpson clonality was computed per sample as the square root of Simpson's diversity index over productive rearrangements. This immuneACCESS table, as held by TCRdb, lists in-frame sequences with V and J called but not all clones. Of the missing ones, under half trace to an unresolved V gene in checked studies; the others have no known cause. The V and J calls and clone size come from that table; D and trimming were worked out from the DNA. The sample has about 260,000 clones on record, around 88% of them singletons. The ten largest clones represent under 2.5% of the sample.

Collaborating institutions collected whole blood in K2EDTA tubes following their own protocols. For TCRbeta analysis, collaborator samples were shipped as frozen whole blood, as isolated PBMCs, or as DNA extracted from either sample type. In this chain, TRBV7-6 is recombined with TRBJ1-4, with the D gene not confidently named. Material: peripheral blood. The source is a man aged 25 to 40 with active or convalescent COVID-19. CDR3 loop: CASSLEPSANEKLFF. The base sequence is TGTGCCAGCAGCTTAGAGCCATCGGCTAATGAAAAACTGTTTTTT.